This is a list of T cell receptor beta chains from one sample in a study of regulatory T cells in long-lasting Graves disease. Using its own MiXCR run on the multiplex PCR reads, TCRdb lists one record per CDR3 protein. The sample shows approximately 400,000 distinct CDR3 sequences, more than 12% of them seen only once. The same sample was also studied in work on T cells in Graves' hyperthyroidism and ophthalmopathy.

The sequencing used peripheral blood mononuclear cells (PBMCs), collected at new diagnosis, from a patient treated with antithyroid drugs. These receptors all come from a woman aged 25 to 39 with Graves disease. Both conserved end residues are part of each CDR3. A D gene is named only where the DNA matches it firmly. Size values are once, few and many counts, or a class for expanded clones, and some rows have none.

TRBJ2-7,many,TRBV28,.,TGTGCCAGCAGTTTCAGCAGGGGCCCTCTCTCCTACGAGCAGTACTTC,CASSFSRGPLSYEQYF
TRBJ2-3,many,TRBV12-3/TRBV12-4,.,TGTGCCAGCCCCCCCCCAAGCGAGAGCACAGATACGCAGTATTTT,CASPPPSESTDTQYF
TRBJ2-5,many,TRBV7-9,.,TGTGCCAGCAGAACATGGGGGAACCAAGAGACCCAGTACTTC,CASRTWGNQETQYF
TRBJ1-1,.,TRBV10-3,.,TGTGCCATCAAGGGGGGGGCAATGAACACTGAAGCTTTCTTT,CAIKGGAMNTEAFF
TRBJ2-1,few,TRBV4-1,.,TGCGCCAGCAGCCAAGATTCAGTGCGGGACAACAATGAGCAGTTCTTC,CASSQDSVRDNNEQFF
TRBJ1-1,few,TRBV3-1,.,TGTGCCAGCAGCCAGGCGGAGGGGCGACGGAACACTGAAGCTTTCTTT,CASSQAEGRRNTEAFF
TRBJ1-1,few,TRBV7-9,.,TGTGCCAGCAGCTGGGGGGGGATACAGAACACTGAAGCTTTCTTT,CASSWGGIQNTEAFF
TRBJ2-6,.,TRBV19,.,TGTGCCGTTCCGCGGCGGCCGCCCTTCTCTGGGGCCAACGTCCTGACTTTC,CAVPRRPPFSGANVLTF
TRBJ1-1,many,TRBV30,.,TGTGCCTGGGAGGCAGGGGCTTCTATTATCTCAAACACTGAAGCTTTCTTT,CAWEAGASIISNTEAFF
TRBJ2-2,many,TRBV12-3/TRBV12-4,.,TGTGCCAGCAGTTTAGCGCTTCTTAGCGGTCCCACCGGGGAGCTGTTTTTT,CASSLALLSGPTGELFF
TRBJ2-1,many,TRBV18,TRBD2,TGTGCCAGCTCACTTGGCGGGAGTGCGGATGAGCAGTTCTTC,CASSLGGSADEQFF
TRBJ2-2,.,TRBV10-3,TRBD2,TGTGCCATCAGTGGCCTCGGGACTAGCGCTTCGAACACCGGGGAGCTGTTTTTT,CAISGLGTSASNTGELFF
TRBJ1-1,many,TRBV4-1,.,TGCGCCAGCAGCGAATTACAGGGACTGGACACTGAAGCTTTCTTT,CASSELQGLDTEAFF
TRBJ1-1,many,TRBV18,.,TGTGCCAGCTCACCACTGGACAGCCAACGGGGTGAAGCTTTCTTT,CASSPLDSQRGEAFF
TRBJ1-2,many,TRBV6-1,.,TGTGCCAGCAGTGAAGCGCAAGCGCTACGAGGCTATGGCTACACCTTC,CASSEAQALRGYGYTF
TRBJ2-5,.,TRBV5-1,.,TGCGCCAGCAGCTTCGGTCCGGTCCCCTCGGAGACCCAGTACTTC,CASSFGPVPSETQYF
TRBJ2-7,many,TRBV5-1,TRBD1,TGCGCCAGCAGCCCGGACAGGGTGGACGAGCAGTACTTC,CASSPDRVDEQYF
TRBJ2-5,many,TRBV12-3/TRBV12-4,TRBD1,TGTGCCAGCAGTCTCCGACAGGGACGAGAGACCCAGTACTTC,CASSLRQGRETQYF
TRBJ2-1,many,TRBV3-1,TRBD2,TGTGCCAGCAGCCTTGGGACTAGCTTTATTCCGAATGAGCAGTTCTTC,CASSLGTSFIPNEQFF
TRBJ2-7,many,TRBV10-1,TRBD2,TGCGCCAGCAGTGATGCCGGAGCGGGAGGCCCTTACGAGCAGTACTTC,CASSDAGAGGPYEQYF
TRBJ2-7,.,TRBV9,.,TGTGCCAGCAGCGTAGAGGCCGGGACGGAGCAGTACTTC,CASSVEAGTEQYF
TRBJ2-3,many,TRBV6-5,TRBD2,TGTGCCAGCAGTTACCGGACTAGCGGGAGATTAACAGATACGCAGTATTTT,CASSYRTSGRLTDTQYF
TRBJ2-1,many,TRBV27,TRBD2,TGTGCCAGCAGTTTATCCGTAGCGGGAGGGCCCTACAATGAGCAGTTCTTC,CASSLSVAGGPYNEQFF
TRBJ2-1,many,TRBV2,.,TGTGCCAGCAGTGGAACTCCCTCCTACAATGAGCAGTTCTTC,CASSGTPSYNEQFF